The 27 T cell receptor beta chains below were found in one sample sequenced in a study of blood T cell repertoires in COVID-19 (dated by TCRdb to 2018 to 2020). The library came from the immunoSEQ multiplex PCR assay. Entries here come from immuneACCESS through TCRdb and include only in-frame sequences with V and J called. Some clones fail to appear in such tables; in the studies checked, an unresolved V gene covers under half of the shortfall, and the cause of the remainder is unknown. Across this sample there are fewer than 120,000 clones, with over 60% seen only once. Jointly, the top ten make up roughly 17% of the sample. Sequencing was performed on peripheral blood. Receptor source: a woman of 80 years or more with active or convalescent COVID-19.

This clone was observed a few times. This rearrangement joins TRBV28 to TRBJ2-7; 12 bases align to TRBD2. The CDR3 is made up of 18 amino acids. J was trimmed by 3 bases and V by 8 bases; bases with no gene match: 17. In germline, CDR1 is MDHEN, CDR2 SYDVKM. In DNA, the CDR3 is TGTGCCAGCGCAGGCGGAGTCGGACTAGCGGGGCTCGACTACGAGCAGTACTTC. It codes for CASAGGVGLAGLDYEQYF.

Details on this clone: The junction shows a germline mismatch at one end, possibly a read error. This rearrangement joins TRBV7-7 to TRBJ2-7; 7 nucleotides match TRBD2. The CDR3 is 16 amino acids. Germline V gene data show CDR1 as SSHAT and CDR2 as FNYEAQ (reference sequence). Written as DNA, the CDR3 is TGTGCTAGCAGCTTAGTGGGCGGGAGATCGCCCTACGAGCAGTACTTC. Translating it yields CASSLVGGRSPYEQYF.

Only one count was recorded for this clone. The rearrangement joins TRBV5-4 to TRBJ2-5; TRBD1 aligns across 7 bases. CDR3 size: 14 residues. Germline trimming cut 5 bases from V and 2 bases from J; bases unmatched to any gene: 6. Germline V gene lookup returns CDR1 SGHNT and CDR2 YYREEE (reference sequence). As DNA, the CDR3 is TGTGCCAGCAGGACAGGGATGGGGCAAGAGACCCAGTACTTC. Translation gives CASRTGMGQETQYF.

This chain uses TRBV5-4 with TRBJ2-3, with 11 bases matching TRBD2. The CDR3 covers 19 residues. In germline, CDR1 is SGHNT, CDR2 YYREEE (reference sequence). Losses at the gene ends were 4 bases for V and 1 base for J; bases not matched to a gene: 14. The CDR3 region has the DNA TGTGCCAGCAGCCGGGGGGATTTGGCTAGCGGGAGGCGCACAGATACGCAGTATTTT. It is translated as CASSRGDLASGRRTDTQYF. Drawing the rest from reference TRBV5-4 and TRBJ2-3, the complete variable domain is ETGVTQSPTHLIKTRGQQVTLRCSSQSGHNTVSWYQQALGQGPQFIFQYYREEENGRGNFPPRFSGLQFPNYSSELNVNALELDDSALYLCASSRGDLASGRRTDTQYFGPGTRLTVL.

J is TRBJ2-7 and V is TRBV5-4; TRBD2 aligns across 9 bases. The CDR3 is made up of 15 amino acids. Per germline, CDR1 SGHNT and CDR2 YYREEE (reference sequence). Trimming took 3 bases from V and 5 from J; bases not matched to a gene: 9. The CDR3 coding sequence is TGTGCCAGCAGCTCAAAGCGGGAGGCCCCCCACGAGCAGTACTTC. Translated: CASSSKREAPHEQYF.

The genes are TRBV7-2 and TRBJ2-7; 10 nucleotides align to TRBD2. J was trimmed by 7 bases and V by 1 base; bases with no gene match: 7. CDR1 SGHTA and CDR2 FQGNSA come from the germline V gene. This CDR3 spans 15 amino acids. Written as DNA, the CDR3 is TGTGCCAGCAGCTTAGGGGGGACTAGCGTCGGAGAGCAGTACTTC. Translating it yields CASSLGGTSVGEQYF.

Of note for this clone: At one end, the junction sequence differs from germline, possibly due to a read error. The same CDR3 also results from other DNA sequences found in this sample. This chain uses TRBV25-1 with TRBJ2-2; a possible D gene is TRBD2 (6 bases). In germline, CDR1 is MGHDK, CDR2 SYGVNS. The CDR3 runs to 14 residues. This CDR3 is CASSLRTGVGELFF. The CDR3 region has the DNA TGCGCCAGCAGTTTGAGGACGGGGGTCGGGGAGCTGTTTTTT.

The rearrangement uses TRBV21-1 and TRBJ2-3; the D call in the table, TRBD1, was not verified against the DNA. TRBV21-1 is designated a pseudogene. The CDR3 contains 20 residues. The CDR3 coding sequence is TGTGCCAGCAGCAAAGGACTTCGGGACAGGGGATATACTAGCACAGATACGCAGTATTTT. Translated, it gives CASSKGLRDRGYTSTDTQYF.

This clone was picked up one time. The gene calls are TRBV7-8 and TRBJ1-4; D ambiguous. V lost 5 bases, J lost 5 bases, and 9 bases lay in between. Germline lookup yields CDR1 SGHVS and CDR2 FQNEAQ. This CDR3 comprises 13 residues. The CDR3 coding sequence is TGTGCCAGCAGCCCGGGAAGGAATGAAAAACTGTTTTTT. Translating gives CASSPGRNEKLFF.

The chain joins TRBV28 to TRBJ1-1, with 9 positions matching TRBD1. The CDR3 covers 14 residues. Germline V gene sequence: CDR1 MDHEN, CDR2 SYDVKM. J was trimmed by 5 bases and V by 5 bases; bases with no gene match: 6. CDR3 amino acids: CASSPPDRGTEAFF. The CDR3 bases are TGTGCCAGCAGTCCCCCGGACAGGGGAACTGAAGCTTTCTTT.

This clone was counted between two and nine times. The chain recombines TRBV27 with TRBJ1-1; D unclear. Trimming left V 6 bases short and J 1 base short, with 15 bases between. This CDR3 has 15 amino acids. The germline gives CDR1 MNHEY, CDR2 SMNVEV (reference sequence). CDR3 DNA: TGTGCCAGCAGAGCCCCCAGGAGGGCGAACACTGAAGCTTTCTTT. Translated, it gives CASRAPRRANTEAFF.

This chain links TRBV12-3 or TRBV12-4 with TRBJ1-1, with 9 bases lining up with TRBD1. This CDR3 is built from 13 residues. The V gene end was trimmed by 6 bases and the J gene end by 1 base; junction bases not matched to a gene: 0. The CDR3 is CASRDRGNTEAFF. In DNA, the CDR3 is TGTGCCAGCAGGGACAGGGGGAACACTGAAGCTTTCTTT.

The gene calls are TRBV3-1 (or the pseudogene TRBV3-2) and TRBJ1-2; D not certain. The V end lost 4 bases, the J end lost 5 bases, and 17 bases lay between the germline ends. Germline V gene data show CDR1 as LGHDT and CDR2 as YNNKEL (reference sequence). CDR3 size: 15 residues. CDR3 coding DNA: TGTGCCAGCAGCCGTCAAGGGCGGGGTGGATATGGCTACACCTTC. This sequence encodes CASSRQGRGGYGYTF.

The chain combines TRBV7-9 with TRBJ2-1; 9 positions agree with TRBD2. The germline gives CDR1 SEHNR, CDR2 FQNEAQ (reference sequence). With 4 bases clipped from V and 9 bases from J, the junction kept 10 bases outside the gene matches. The CDR3 covers 15 residues. In DNA form, the CDR3 reads TGTGCCAGCAGCTCCCTCACAGGACTAGCGCGTGAGCAGTTCTTC. This gives the protein CASSSLTGLAREQFF.

This clone has at least ten counts. V gene TRBV19 combines with J gene TRBJ2-7; weak D call: TRBD1 (6 bases). The V end lost 6 bases, the J end lost 0 bases, and 15 bases lay between the germline ends. Per germline, CDR1 LNHDA and CDR2 SQIVND (reference sequence). This CDR3 has 15 residues. The CDR3 sequence is CASRIRDTNSYEQYF. The CDR3 nucleotides are TGTGCCAGTAGGATAAGGGACACGAACTCCTACGAGCAGTACTTC.

CDR3 nucleotides: TGTGCCAGTAGTTACGATGTGGAGACAGCGCCCTACGAGCAGTACTTC. Protein sequence: CASSYDVETAPYEQYF. The rearrangement joins TRBV19 to TRBJ2-7, with D possibly matching TRBD1 (5 bases). Trimming took 5 bases from V and 2 from J, leaving 19 bases between them. The CDR3 sequence is 16 residues long. The germline V gene encodes CDR1 LNHDA and CDR2 SQIVND (reference sequence).

The chain employs TRBV11-2 and TRBJ2-3, with D perhaps TRBD1 (5 bases). The germline gives CDR1 SGHAT, CDR2 FQNNGV. The CDR3 totals 17 residues. With 5 bases removed from V and 0 bases from J, the gap between germline ends came to 18 bases. CDR3 nucleotides: TGTGCCAGCAGCAAGGGGTGGAAGACCCAAAGCACAGATACGCAGTATTTT. This codes for CASSKGWKTQSTDTQYF.

The chain couples TRBV28 to TRBJ1-3; no firm D call. Germline-derived CDR1 and CDR2 are MDHEN and SYDVKM. The V end was cut by 2 bases, the J end by 4 bases, with 6 bases between. This CDR3 spans 13 amino acids. In nucleotides, the CDR3 is TGTGCCAGCAGTTTAGTAGAAGGAAACACCATATATTTT. It yields the protein CASSLVEGNTIYF. Full variable domain (outside the CDR3, taken from reference TRBV28 and TRBJ1-3): DVKVTQSSRYLVKRTGEKVFLECVQDMDHENMFWYRQDPGLGLRLIYFSYDVKMKEKGDIPEGYSVSREKKERFSLILESASTNQTSMYLCASSLVEGNTIYFGEGSWLTVV.

As DNA, the CDR3 is TGCGCCAGCAAAAGAGGATGGAGGAGCAATCAGCCCCAGCATTTT. Amino acid sequence: CASKRGWRSNQPQHF. The chain combines TRBV4-1 with TRBJ1-5; D is ambiguous. Trimming left V 7 bases short and J 1 base short, with 14 bases between. The CDR3 has 15 residues. Germline V gene data show CDR1 as MGHRA and CDR2 as YSYEKL.

The chain recombines TRBV28 with TRBJ1-1; D might be TRBD1 (5 bases). The V and J ends lost 3 bases and 12 bases respectively, with 17 bases between them. Germline V gene sequence: CDR1 MDHEN, CDR2 SYDVKM. The CDR3 is 13 residues long. Here the CDR3 reads CASSFWAGSKPFF. The CDR3, as DNA: TGTGCCAGCAGTTTTTGGGCAGGGTCTAAACCTTTCTTT. Combining the CDR3 with reference TRBV28 and TRBJ1-1 gives the whole variable domain DVKVTQSSRYLVKRTGEKVFLECVQDMDHENMFWYRQDPGLGLRLIYFSYDVKMKEKGDIPEGYSVSREKKERFSLILESASTNQTSMYLCASSFWAGSKPFFGQGTRLTVV.

The chain is built from TRBV19 and TRBJ2-2; 8 bases are shared with TRBD1. The CDR3 is 15 amino acids. J gave up 6 bases and V 10 bases, and 13 bases lay outside the gene matches. The V gene's germline CDR1 is LNHDA and CDR2 SQIVND (reference sequence). CDR3 coding DNA: TGTGCCACTTCGAGAGGACAGGGTCTATCCGGGGAGCTGTTTTTT. It encodes CATSRGQGLSGELFF.

This sequence joins TRBV6-6 and TRBJ1-5, with a tentative D call TRBD1 (5 bases). Germline values: CDR1 MNHNY, CDR2 SVGAGI (reference sequence). The CDR3 consists of 15 residues. V lost 2 bases to trimming and J lost 7 bases, with 15 bases between them. CDR3 sequence: CASSYRSGGRQPQHF. The CDR3 DNA reads TGTGCCAGCAGTTACCGTAGCGGGGGTAGACAGCCCCAGCATTTT.

The V call is TRBV11-2, the J call TRBJ2-1; D is possibly TRBD2 (5 bases). Trimming stripped 4 bases from V and 4 bases from J, with 14 bases between. Per germline, CDR1 SGHAT and CDR2 FQNNGV. CDR3 length: 15 residues. This chain's CDR3 is CASSSPRGGYNEQFF. CDR3 bases: TGTGCCAGCAGCTCCCCTCGCGGAGGTTACAATGAGCAGTTCTTC.

On this clone: A read error may account for a junction end that differs from germline. The chain joins TRBV7-7 to TRBJ2-3, with D possibly TRBD1 on 6 matching bases. Germline CDR1 SSHAT, CDR2 FNYEAQ (reference sequence). The CDR3 extends over 15 amino acids. CDR3: CASSPGALFADTQYF. Written as DNA, the CDR3 is TGTGCTAGCAGCCCAGGGGCACTTTTCGCAGATACGCAGTATTTT.

This chain connects TRBV30 to TRBJ1-5, with 8 bases that match TRBD1. The CDR3 extends over 18 amino acids. V lost 0 bases to trimming and J lost 2 bases; unmatched junction nucleotides: 12. CDR1 is GTSNPN, CDR2 SVGIG, per germline (reference sequence). The DNA of the CDR3 is TGTGCCTGGAGTGTAGGGCGCAGGGGGCGATTCGGCAATCAGCCCCAGCATTTT. Residues: CAWSVGRRGRFGNQPQHF.

The chain is built from TRBV5-1 and TRBJ1-1; 9 positions match TRBD1. Germline V gene lookup returns CDR1 SGHRS and CDR2 YFSETQ. V lost 5 bases to trimming and J lost 1 base; unmatched junction nucleotides: 12. CDR3 length equals 17 residues. The chain's CDR3 is CASSLRTRGQGNTEAFF. The CDR3 bases are TGCGCCAGCAGTTTGAGAACCCGGGGACAGGGGAACACTGAAGCTTTCTTT.

The rearrangement uses TRBV11-2 and TRBJ2-7; a weak D match, TRBD2 (6 bases). Trimming removed 4 bases at V and 0 bases at J, with 22 bases between. CDR3 size: 18 residues. Germline lookup yields CDR1 SGHAT and CDR2 FQNNGV. The CDR3 DNA reads as TGTGCCAGCAGCTCCGACGGGACTCGACAACAGACCTCCTACGAGCAGTACTTC. It codes for CASSSDGTRQQTSYEQYF.